Shown below are 8 T cell receptor beta chains from a single sample sequenced in a study of blood T cell repertoires in COVID-19. The protocol was immunoSEQ multiplex PCR, while the TCRdb copy is restricted to in-frame clones and leaves out a portion. The sample shows 270,000 or so clones, 65% to 90% of them seen only once. The sample comprised peripheral blood. These receptors were taken from a human donor in a cohort sampled during active COVID-19.

The chain joins TRBV11-2 to TRBJ2-5; D remains unclear. The CDR3 covers 14 residues. V was trimmed by 5 bases and J by 0 bases, leaving 10 bases between them. Germline CDR1 is SGHAT and CDR2 is FQNNGV. CDR3 residues: CASSPDTYQETQYF. In DNA, the CDR3 is TGTGCCAGCAGCCCAGACACGTACCAAGAGACCCAGTACTTC.

This sequence joins TRBV27 and TRBJ1-5, with a weak D call TRBD1 (5 bases). This CDR3 spans 15 amino acids. V lost 6 bases to trimming and J lost 2 bases, with 14 bases between them. Looked up from germline, CDR1 is MNHEY and CDR2 is SMNVEV (reference sequence). The chain's CDR3 is CASSLTEEGNQPQHF. The CDR3 DNA reads TGTGCCAGCAGCTTGACAGAGGAAGGCAATCAGCCCCAGCATTTT.

This rearrangement joins TRBV20-1 to TRBJ2-7, with D perhaps TRBD2 (6 bases). V lost 3 bases, J lost 8 bases, and 20 bases lay in between. The CDR3 spans 14 residues. Germline CDR1 reads DFQATT; CDR2 reads SNEGSKA (reference sequence). CDR3 in DNA: TGCAGTGCTAGTTCGGGACTGATACAATCCAAGCAGTACTTC. Its translation: CSASSGLIQSKQYF.

A few counts support this clone. The chain combines TRBV7-8 with TRBJ2-7; 11 bases are shared with TRBD2. The CDR3 extends over 16 amino acids. J was trimmed by 1 base and V by 4 bases; bases with no gene match: 6. Germline lookup yields CDR1 SGHVS and CDR2 FQNEAQ. CDR3 bases: TGTGCCAGCAGCTCATCTGGGACTAGCGGTTCCTACGAGCAGTACTTC. This translates into CASSSSGTSGSYEQYF.

This chain connects TRBV29-1 to TRBJ1-1; TRBD1 matches at 9 bases. The CDR3 is 11 amino acids. The V and J ends lost 3 bases and 8 bases, in that order; junction bases with no gene match: 1. Germline assignment: CDR1 SQVTM and CDR2 ANQGSEA. CDR3 nucleotides: TGCAGCGTTGAGGGGACAGGGGAAGCTTTCTTT. This translates into CSVEGTGEAFF. The full variable domain, rest sourced from reference TRBV29-1 and TRBJ1-1, is SAVISQKPSRDICQRGTSLTIQCQVDSQVTMMFWYRQQPGQSLTLIATANQGSEATYESGFVIDKFPISRPNLTFSTLTVSNMSPEDSSIYLCSVEGTGEAFFGQGTRLTVV.

The CDR3 coding sequence is TGTGCCAGTAGTATAGGGGACAGTATCACCTACGAGCAGTACTTC. Residues: CASSIGDSITYEQYF. The chain couples TRBV19 to TRBJ2-7, with 7 bases that match TRBD1. J was trimmed by 2 bases and V by 1 base; bases with no gene match: 5. The germline V gene has CDR1 LNHDA and CDR2 SQIVND (reference sequence). The CDR3 runs 15 residues.

The rearrangement joins TRBV9 to TRBJ1-2, with 9 bases aligning to TRBD1. Germline V gives CDR1 SGDLS, CDR2 YYNGEE. Trimming cost V 0 bases and J 7 bases; bases outside gene matches: 7. The CDR3 sequence is 15 residues long. The CDR3, as DNA: TGTGCCAGCAGCGTAGACTCGGGACAGGGCGGTGGCTACACCTTC. Its translation is CASSVDSGQGGGYTF.

The chain carries TRBV28 and TRBJ2-7; TRBD1 matches at 7 bases. Germline lookup yields CDR1 MDHEN and CDR2 SYDVKM. This CDR3 region has 13 residues. V dropped 6 bases and J dropped 3; count of bases not matched to a gene: 5. The chain's CDR3 is CASSSGQYYEQYF. CDR3 bases: TGTGCCAGCAGCTCGGGACAGTACTACGAGCAGTACTTC.